This is a list of T cell receptor beta chains from one sample in a study of T cells after yellow fever vaccination. TCRdb reprocessed the 5' RACE reads with MiXCR, giving one entry per CDR3 protein. This table has under 300,000 distinct CDR3 sequences, 6.9% appearing once. The sample was CD4+ T cells sorted from PBMCs, taken 15 days after the yellow fever booster vaccination. These receptors were collected from a man younger than 40 who received the YFV17D yellow fever vaccine. The CDR3 runs from the conserved cysteine through the conserved F or W. A D gene is named only where the DNA matches it firmly. For some rows the clone size is stated as once, few or many, or as a class when expanded; others skip it.

d_call | j_call | clone_size | v_call | cdr3_length | cdr3_nt | cdr3_aa
TRBD2 | TRBJ2-7 | few | TRBV20-1 | 17 | TGCAGTCTTGACGGGGGCCTGCGGACTAGCGGGAGTATACATCAGTACTTC | CSLDGGLRTSGSIHQYF
. | TRBJ2-1 | many | TRBV12-3/TRBV12-4 | 15 | TGTGCCAGCAGGCGGCCCGGGAGAACCTACAATGAGCAGTTCTTC | CASRRPGRTYNEQFF
. | TRBJ1-2 | many | TRBV12-3/TRBV12-4 | 12 | TGTGCCAGCAGTTTATGGGATGATGGCTACACCTTC | CASSLWDDGYTF
. | TRBJ2-3 | many | TRBV5-4 | 15 | TGTGCCAGCAGCTTGGGGGGAGGAGACACAGATACGCAGTATTTT | CASSLGGGDTDTQYF
. | TRBJ1-1 | . | TRBV10-3 | 13 | TGTGCCATCAGTGGGGTGGAGGCCTCTGAAGCTTTCTTT | CAISGVEASEAFF
TRBD1 | TRBJ2-7 | few | TRBV7-2 | 17 | TGTGCCAGCAGCATAACACTTACGGGGACAGGGGCTTCGAAGCAGTACTTC | CASSITLTGTGASKQYF
. | TRBJ2-5 | . | TRBV6-2/TRBV6-3 | 12 | TGTGCCAGCAGTTACTCGTATGAGACCCAGTACTTC | CASSYSYETQYF
TRBD2 | TRBJ2-5 | . | TRBV7-9 | 17 | TGTGCCAGCAGCTTAGGAGGTCTAGCGGGAGGGCCGAGATGGCCCTACTTC | CASSLGGLAGGPRWPYF
TRBD2 | TRBJ2-7 | few | TRBV18 | 16 | TGTGCCAGCTCACCGGGAATCCCGGAAAGACTAGCTGAGCAGTACTTC | CASSPGIPERLAEQYF
TRBD1 | TRBJ1-1 | few | TRBV6-1 | 12 | TGTGCCAGCAGAGGGACAGGAGGTAAAGCTTTCTTT | CASRGTGGKAFF
. | TRBJ2-3 | few | TRBV20-1 | 14 | TGCAGTGCTCCAGACTTCCGGCTCCCAGATACGCAGTATTTT | CSAPDFRLPDTQYF
TRBD2 | TRBJ2-7 | few | TRBV12-3/TRBV12-4 | 15 | TGTGCCAGCAGTTTGGTTGCGGGAGGAACCTACGAGCAGTACTTC | CASSLVAGGTYEQYF
. | TRBJ2-7 | few | TRBV27 | 13 | TGTGCCAGTACCGCGGGAAGCTCCTACGAGCAGTACTTC | CASTAGSSYEQYF
. | TRBJ2-5 | . | TRBV20-1 | 12 | TGCAGTGCTAGGGTCCCGGAGGAGACCCAGTACTTC | CSARVPEETQYF
TRBD1 | TRBJ1-1 | . | TRBV28 | 16 | TGTGCCAGCCTTACCGACCCCTGGCAGGGGGACCCTGAAGCTTTCTTT | CASLTDPWQGDPEAFF
. | TRBJ1-3 | many | TRBV12-3/TRBV12-4 | 15 | TGTGCCAGCACCTTGAGAGGCGACTCTGGAAACACCATATATTTT | CASTLRGDSGNTIYF
. | TRBJ2-1 | few | TRBV20-1 | 13 | TGCAGTGCTACCGGCACTAGTATCTATGAGCAGTTCTTC | CSATGTSIYEQFF
TRBD2 | TRBJ2-3 | few | TRBV7-8 | 15 | TGTGCCAGCAGCGTGGGACTAGCGGCCCCGGATACGCAGTATTTT | CASSVGLAAPDTQYF
. | TRBJ2-5 | . | TRBV7-2 | 13 | TGTGCCAGCAGCCCTGGCCCAAAATCCACCCAGTACTTC | CASSPGPKSTQYF
. | TRBJ1-6 | . | TRBV10-1 | 12 | TGCGCCAGCCAGGACTATGGTTCACCCCTCCACTTT | CASQDYGSPLHF
. | TRBJ2-7 | few | TRBV7-3 | 15 | TGTGCCAGCAGCCCCGCAGCCGAGCCGTTCTACGAGCAGTACTTC | CASSPAAEPFYEQYF
TRBD1 | TRBJ1-2 | . | TRBV7-2 | 17 | TGTGCCAGCAGCTTAGCGCTCGGACAGGGTTCGGGTTATGGCTACACCTTC | CASSLALGQGSGYGYTF
. | TRBJ1-2 | . | TRBV5-6 | 12 | TGTGCCAGCAGCTTGCGGGGGACTGGCTACACCTTC | CASSLRGTGYTF
. | TRBJ2-1 | many | TRBV7-8 | 14 | TGTGCCAGCAGCTTAGTTTCCGTCTCCAATGAGCAGTTCTTC | CASSLVSVSNEQFF
. | TRBJ1-5 | few | TRBV5-1 | 13 | TGCGCCAGCAGCTTCGGGGACAATCAGCCCCAGCATTTT | CASSFGDNQPQHF
TRBD2 | TRBJ2-3 | many | TRBV4-3 | 19 | TGCGCCAGCAGCCAAGAATCCCCTGGAGCGGGAGGGAATTCAGATACGCAGTATTTT | CASSQESPGAGGNSDTQYF
TRBD2 | TRBJ2-7 | few | TRBV5-1 | 15 | TGCGCCAGCAGCGTACTAGCGGGAGGGCCGGGGGAGCAGTACTTC | CASSVLAGGPGEQYF
. | TRBJ1-5 | . | TRBV30 | 16 | TGTGCCTGGAGTATTCCCGGGACAAAAGAGAGGCAGCCCCAGCATTTT | CAWSIPGTKERQPQHF
. | TRBJ2-7 | . | TRBV25-1 | 17 | TGTGCCAGCAGTGAGGGATCTCACCGGGATCGGGCCTACGAGCAGTACTTC | CASSEGSHRDRAYEQYF
. | TRBJ2-7 | many | TRBV2 | 11 | TGTGCCAGCAGTGAAATCCGCGAGCAGTACTTC | CASSEIREQYF
. | TRBJ2-2 | few | TRBV12-3/TRBV12-4 | 14 | TGTGCCAGCAGGCTAATTCCTAAGGGCGGGGAGCTGTTTTTT | CASRLIPKGGELFF
. | TRBJ2-3 | . | TRBV7-2 | 12 | TGTGCCAGCAGCCCGCAGGGAGATACGCAGTATTTT | CASSPQGDTQYF
. | TRBJ2-7 | . | TRBV18 | 13 | TGTGCCAGCTCACAGGGGAGGCCCTACGAGCAGTACTTC | CASSQGRPYEQYF
. | TRBJ2-5 | . | TRBV27 | 14 | TGTGCCATCAGTTTGGCTGGGGGACGAGAGACCCAGTACTTC | CAISLAGGRETQYF
TRBD2 | TRBJ2-1 | many | TRBV15 | 16 | TGTGCCACCAGCAGAGAACTAGCGGGAACAAACAATGAGCAGTTCTTC | CATSRELAGTNNEQFF
TRBD1 | TRBJ2-1 | many | TRBV7-2 | 12 | TGTGCCAGCAGCCTTAGACAGGGGAAGTCGTTCTTC | CASSLRQGKSFF